One sample yielded the 27 T cell receptor beta chains listed below, sequenced in a study of T cell clonality in common variable immunodeficiency. Data came from immunoSEQ multiplex PCR; TCRdb stores just in-frame clones and leaves some out. The sample counts approximately 34,000 clones, none seen once; the ten largest own less than 4.5%. Sequencing was carried out using peripheral blood mononuclear cells. These receptors all come from a person aged 18-70 years in good health.

Comment on this clone: Sequencing ends 3 residues short of the CDR3 end; the germline J gene provides the rest. V and J are TRBV30 and TRBJ1-3; no reliable D call. The germline gives CDR1 GTSNPN, CDR2 SVGIG (reference sequence). V was clipped by 2 bases and J by 2 bases, with 10 bases between them. The CDR3 runs 14 residues. CDR3 bases read: TGTGCCTGGAGTATCACCCGGGCTGGAAACACC. Amino acid sequence: CAWSITRAGNT. Given in full, the CDR3 is CAWSITRAGNTIYF.

This clone was counted ten times or more. This CDR3 reads CASSPFGQGAYNEQFF. The DNA read from the CDR3 is TGTGCCAGCAGCCCCTTCGGACAGGGGGCCTACAATGAG. The chain couples TRBV13 to TRBJ2-1; 10 bases fit TRBD1. Read data end 3 residues before the CDR3 end; the end is taken from the germline J gene. CDR1 and CDR2 from the germline V gene are PRHDT and FYEKMQ (reference sequence). The CDR3 contains 16 residues. V was clipped by 5 bases and J by 2 bases; unmatched bases: 6.

Relative to its sample, this clone is medium-sized. Read coverage stops 3 residues before the CDR3 terminus; the germline J gene supplies the remainder. The V and J genes are TRBV20-1 and TRBJ2-4; 8 positions agree with TRBD2. Per the germline V gene, CDR1 is DFQATT and CDR2 is SNEGSKA (reference sequence). V dropped 5 bases and J dropped 9; count of bases not matched to a gene: 15. CDR3 size: 15 residues. The sequenced CDR3 bases are TGCAGTGCTCAGAAAGCGGGGGAGCTTAAAGGCATT. Translating it yields CSAQKAGELKGI. The CDR3, in full, reads CSAQKAGELKGIQYF.

This clone appeared many times. The CDR3 goes on 3 residues after the read ends, and that part is filled in from the germline J gene. The rearrangement joins TRBV30 to TRBJ2-5; a weak D match, TRBD2 (6 bases). CDR1 is GTSNPN, CDR2 SVGIG, per germline (reference sequence). This CDR3 contains 15 residues. The V end lost 0 bases, the J end lost 4 bases, and 15 bases lay between the germline ends. CDR3 DNA (partial): TGTGCCTGGAGTGTACCGAAACCGGAGGGAGAGACC. It specifies CAWSVPKPEGET. The whole CDR3 protein is CAWSVPKPEGETQYF.

This clone was seen at least ten times. The read ends 3 residues shy of where the CDR3 ends; the end is completed using the germline J gene. This sequence joins TRBV11-2 and TRBJ2-2, with D possibly TRBD2 on 5 matching bases. The CDR3 length is 14 residues. Trimming removed 3 bases at V and 3 bases at J, with 8 bases between. The germline V gene encodes CDR1 SGHAT and CDR2 FQNNGV. The DNA read from the CDR3 is TGTGCCAGCAGCTTCGAGCGGTACACCGGGGAG. This sequence encodes CASSFERYTGE. The CDR3 in its entirety is CASSFERYTGELFF.

This clone was detected ten times or more. The junction differs from germline at one of its ends, possibly a read error. From the germline J gene comes the end of the CDR3, since the read stops 3 residues before it. V and J are TRBV20-1 and TRBJ2-2; D perhaps matches TRBD2 (6 bases). Germline-derived CDR1 and CDR2 are DFQATT and SNEGSKA (reference sequence). This CDR3 contains 15 residues. CDR3 loop: CSAPKRAGNAGELFF. The sequenced CDR3 bases are TGCAGTGCCCCCAAGCGGGCAGGGAACGCCGGGGAG.

This clone has at least ten counts. The CDR3 goes on 3 residues after the read ends, and that part is filled in from the germline J gene. The V call is TRBV12-5, the J call TRBJ2-7; a weak D match, TRBD2 (5 bases). V was trimmed by 4 bases and J by 1 base, leaving 14 bases between them. CDR1 LGHNT and CDR2 FRNRAP come from the germline V gene. This CDR3 contains 15 residues. The chain's CDR3 is CASGSPTGKSYEQYF. Partial CDR3 DNA: TGTGCTAGTGGTTCCCCGACGGGGAAGTCCTACGAG.

There are many counts of this clone. The sequence runs out 3 residues before the end of the CDR3; the remainder is reconstructed from the germline J gene. The chain links TRBV28 to TRBJ2-5, with TRBD1 as a possible D gene (6 bases). Germline CDR1 reads MDHEN; CDR2 reads SYDVKM. Between the trimmed V and J ends, which lost 2 bases and 3 bases, there was a span of 10 bases. The CDR3 is 14 residues long. Partial CDR3 DNA: TGTGCCAGCAGTTTAGACAGGATAGAAGAGACC. This gives the protein CASSLDRIEET. The CDR3 in its entirety is CASSLDRIEETQYF.

The table lists this clone with many counts. The sequenced fragment ends 3 residues before the CDR3 boundary, so the rest is inferred from the germline J gene. The chain carries TRBV6-1 and TRBJ2-7; 7 bases are shared with TRBD1. Germline loops: CDR1 MNHNS, CDR2 SASEGT. V lost 3 bases to trimming and J lost 3 bases; unmatched junction nucleotides: 5. The CDR3 length is 14 residues. The CDR3 loop is CASSERQGLYEQYF. Incomplete CDR3 DNA: TGTGCCAGCAGTGAGAGACAGGGCCTCTACGAG.

In its sample, this clone was seen a few times. The read terminates 3 residues before the CDR3 end, so the remaining end is supplied by the germline J gene. The chain recombines TRBV19 with TRBJ1-1; D not certain. The ends were cut back, 4 bases at V and 1 base at J, with 7 bases in the middle. The CDR3 is made up of 13 amino acids. The germline gives CDR1 LNHDA, CDR2 SQIVND (reference sequence). Incomplete CDR3 DNA: TGTGCCAGTAGTACACAACAGAACACTGAA. Its protein is CASSTQQNTE. The full CDR3 protein reads CASSTQQNTEAFF.

This clone showed up many times. Coverage ceases 3 residues before the CDR3 finishes, and the germline J gene fills in the end. This sequence joins TRBV5-1 and TRBJ1-4; D is possibly TRBD1 (5 bases). The CDR3 is 16 amino acids. Germline CDR1 is SGHRS and CDR2 is YFSETQ. V was trimmed by 0 bases and J by 4 bases, leaving 13 bases between them. CDR3 DNA, as far as it was read: TGCGCCAGCAGCTTGGGAGCGGGGGTCCTTAATGAAAAA. This codes for CASSLGAGVLNEK. In full, the CDR3 reads CASSLGAGVLNEKLFF.

This clone appeared many times. With the read ending 3 residues before the CDR3 end, the germline J gene is used to fill in that end. The chain links TRBV20-1 to TRBJ2-3, with 7 bases matching TRBD1. The CDR3 has 15 amino acids. Germline V gene sequence: CDR1 DFQATT, CDR2 SNEGSKA (reference sequence). V gave up 6 bases and J gave up 5 bases; unmatched junction bases: 14. The CDR3 protein is CSANRGRGMGDTQYF. Incomplete CDR3 DNA: TGCAGTGCGAATAGAGGCAGGGGGATGGGAGATACG.

This clone was observed at least ten times. The missing CDR3 end, 3 residues past where the read stops, is filled in from the germline J gene. The chain is built from TRBV5-1 and TRBJ2-2; tentative D call: TRBD1 (6 bases). The CDR3 is 14 residues long. The V gene's germline CDR1 is SGHRS and CDR2 YFSETQ. V was trimmed by 5 bases and J by 0 bases, leaving 8 bases between them. CDR3 bases read: TGCGCCAGCAGTGGGACATCGAACACCGGGGAG. As protein: CASSGTSNTGE. The entire CDR3 protein reads CASSGTSNTGELFF.

This clone was counted at least ten times. The CDR3 is cut off 3 residues early in the read; its end comes from the germline J gene. The chain combines TRBV10-1 with TRBJ2-7, with 9 bases lining up with TRBD2. The J segment lost 3 bases and the V segment lost 2 bases, leaving 2 bases of the junction unmatched. CDR1 is WNHNN and CDR2 is SYGVQD in the germline V gene (reference sequence). The CDR3 consists of 14 residues. CDR3 bases read: TGCGCCAGCAGTGAGATAGCGGGAGACTACGAG. This sequence encodes CASSEIAGDYE. The CDR3 in its entirety is CASSEIAGDYEQYF.

This clone occurred a few times. The read ends 3 residues early relative to the CDR3; the germline J gene fills the gap. The chain employs TRBV10-2 and TRBJ2-7; 15 bases agree with TRBD2. The CDR3 has 15 residues. Looked up from germline, CDR1 is WSHSY and CDR2 is SAAADI. J was trimmed by 6 bases and V by 1 base; bases with no gene match: 1. This chain's CDR3 is CASSEWGLAGGEQYF. The sequenced CDR3 bases are TGCGCCAGCAGTGAGTGGGGACTAGCGGGAGGCGAG.

Notes on this clone: The read ends 3 residues early relative to the CDR3; the germline J gene fills the gap. The sample has other DNA sequences that encode this CDR3 too. The chain is built from TRBV19 and TRBJ1-2, with no clear D. The CDR3 sequence is 14 residues long. Germline CDR1 LNHDA, CDR2 SQIVND (reference sequence). The V and J ends lost 0 bases and 2 bases respectively, with 7 bases between them. The covered CDR3 bases are TGTGCCAGTAGTATAGAAGGAGGGAACTATGGC. Amino acids: CASSIEGGNYG. The entire CDR3 protein reads CASSIEGGNYGYTF.

This clone was observed at least ten times. The missing CDR3 end, 3 residues past where the read stops, is filled in from the germline J gene. J is TRBJ2-7 and V is TRBV14; 9 nucleotides agree with TRBD2. Germline V gene sequence: CDR1 SGHDN, CDR2 FVKESK. After removal of 1 base from V and 1 base from J, the junction contained 8 bases not matched to a gene. The CDR3 is 17 amino acids. CDR3 sequence reads: CASSQGFSSGSSYEQYF. Partial CDR3 DNA: TGTGCCAGCAGCCAAGGATTTAGTAGCGGGAGTTCCTACGAG.

This clone has a handful of counts. Coverage ceases 3 residues before the CDR3 finishes, and the germline J gene fills in the end. V and J are TRBV5-1 and TRBJ1-1; no clear D gene. This CDR3 has 13 amino acids. With 5 bases removed from V and 1 base from J, the gap between germline ends came to 9 bases. Germline values: CDR1 SGHRS, CDR2 YFSETQ. The CDR3 reads CASRGPANTEAFF. The sequenced part of the CDR3 DNA is TGCGCCAGCAGAGGGCCTGCGAACACTGAA.

This clone was seen ten or more times. The read terminates 3 residues before the CDR3 end, so the remaining end is supplied by the germline J gene. The chain is built from TRBV6-4 and TRBJ2-3; the D gene is possibly TRBD2 (6 bases). The ends were cut back, 5 bases at V and 1 base at J, with 13 bases in the middle. This CDR3 region has 15 residues. Germline CDR1 MRHNA, CDR2 SNTAGT. This CDR3 reads CASSLETSGTDTQYF. The DNA read from the CDR3 is TGTGCCAGCAGTCTCGAGACTAGTGGCACAGATACG.

This clone was found many times. Coverage ceases 3 residues before the CDR3 finishes, and the germline J gene fills in the end. This chain uses TRBV5-6 with TRBJ1-1; TRBD1 matches 7 bases. V was pared by 6 bases and J by 0 bases, with 5 bases of the junction left unmatched. The CDR3 sequence is 14 residues long. Germline CDR1 is SGHDT and CDR2 is YYEEEE. The sequenced CDR3 bases are TGTGCCAGCACAGGGGGTCCGCTGAACACTGAA. Protein sequence: CASTGGPLNTE. In full, the CDR3 is CASTGGPLNTEAFF.

This clone was picked up many times. Read sequence stops 3 residues before the CDR3 end, and the germline J gene provides the missing end. The chain joins TRBV6-4 to TRBJ2-1; 8 bases are a match to TRBD2. The CDR3 extends over 12 amino acids. J was trimmed by 6 bases and V by 6 bases; bases with no gene match: 1. Per germline, CDR1 MRHNA and CDR2 SNTAGT. This CDR3 reads CASRGLVNEQFF. The CDR3 bases that were read are TGTGCCAGCAGGGGACTAGTCAATGAG.

CDR3 in amino acids: CASSLTGRPSSYNSPLHF. Partial CDR3 DNA: TGTGCCAGCAGCCTGACAGGGCGCCCAAGCTCCTATAATTCACCC. The chain recombines TRBV7-6 with TRBJ1-6, with 7 bases matching TRBD1. The observed sequence ends 3 residues before the CDR3 terminus, with the missing tail filled in from the germline J gene. The CDR3 contains 18 residues. CDR1 is SGHVS and CDR2 is FNYEAQ in the germline V gene. The V and J ends lost 5 bases and 0 bases, in that order; junction bases with no gene match: 10.

This clone has at least ten counts. This chain's CDR3 is CASSPDRGRNTEAFF. The CDR3 bases that were read are TGCGCCAGCAGCCCCGACAGGGGGCGAAATACTGAA. This chain links TRBV5-1 with TRBJ1-1, with 10 bases fitting TRBD1. The CDR3 end lies 3 residues beyond the end of the read and is filled in from the germline J gene. Germline loops: CDR1 SGHRS, CDR2 YFSETQ. V dropped 4 bases and J dropped 5; count of bases not matched to a gene: 8. CDR3 length: 15 residues.

This clone was counted many times. The read falls 3 residues short of the CDR3 end, and the missing part is taken from the germline J gene. The rearrangement joins TRBV7-9 to TRBJ1-1; D gene uncertain. Germline CDR1 is SEHNR and CDR2 is FQNEAQ (reference sequence). This CDR3 is built from 14 residues. Trimming removed 0 bases from V and 5 bases from J, with 10 bases in between. Incomplete CDR3 DNA: TGTGCCAGCAGCTTAGCAGCGGGGAGAACTGAA. Its protein is CASSLAAGRTE. The full CDR3 sequence reads CASSLAAGRTEAFF.

This clone was seen ten or more times. With the read ending 3 residues before the CDR3 end, the germline J gene is used to fill in that end. The J gene is TRBJ1-4, the V gene TRBV5-1; D is possibly TRBD1 (5 bases). The CDR3 is made up of 14 amino acids. The germline CDR1 and CDR2 sequences are SGHRS and YFSETQ. Between the trimmed V and J ends, which lost 0 bases and 8 bases, there was a span of 11 bases. The CDR3 region is CASSLAPGSEKLFF. The CDR3 bases that were read are TGCGCCAGCAGCTTGGCCCCAGGGAGCGAAAAA.

This clone was counted at least ten times. The read finishes 3 residues shy of the CDR3 end, and the germline J gene is used to complete it. The chain employs TRBV5-1 and TRBJ2-1; the match to TRBD2 covers 11 bases. The CDR3 is made up of 17 amino acids. Germline V gene sequence: CDR1 SGHRS, CDR2 YFSETQ. Trimming at V came to 2 bases and at J to 7 bases, leaving 11 bases not matched to a gene. The covered CDR3 bases are TGCGCCAGCAGCTTCCCCGAGCGTTTAGCGGGGGGGAATGAG. Translating gives CASSFPERLAGGNE. The full CDR3 sequence reads CASSFPERLAGGNEQFF.

This clone was observed at least ten times. From the germline J gene comes the end of the CDR3, since the read stops 3 residues before it. This sequence joins TRBV19 and TRBJ1-2; possibly TRBD1 for D (5 bases). This CDR3 is built from 16 residues. V dropped 6 bases and J dropped 6 bases, with 23 bases sitting between them. CDR1 is LNHDA, CDR2 SQIVND, per germline (reference sequence). The part of the CDR3 DNA that was read is TGTGCCAGTAGAGCCTCGAAGGCAGGGTATCAGAATGGC. Protein product: CASRASKAGYQNG. The whole CDR3 reads CASRASKAGYQNGYTF.